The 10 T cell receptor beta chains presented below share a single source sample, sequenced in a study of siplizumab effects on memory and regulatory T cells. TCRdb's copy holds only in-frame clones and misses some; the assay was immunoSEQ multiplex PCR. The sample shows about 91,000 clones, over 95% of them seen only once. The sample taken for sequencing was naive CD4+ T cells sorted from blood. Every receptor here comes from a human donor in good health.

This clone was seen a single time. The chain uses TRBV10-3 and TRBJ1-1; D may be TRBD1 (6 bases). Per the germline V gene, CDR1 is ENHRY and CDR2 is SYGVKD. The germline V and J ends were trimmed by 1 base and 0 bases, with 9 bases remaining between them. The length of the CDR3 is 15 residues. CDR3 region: CAISEFRDMNTEAFF. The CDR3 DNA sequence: TGTGCCATCAGTGAGTTCAGGGACATGAACACTGAAGCTTTCTTT.

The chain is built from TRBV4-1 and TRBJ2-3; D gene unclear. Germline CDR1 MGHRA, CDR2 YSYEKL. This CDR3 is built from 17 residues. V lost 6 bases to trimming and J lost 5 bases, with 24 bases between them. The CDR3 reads CASRHVLAGARGDTQYF. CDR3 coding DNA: TGCGCCAGCAGACATGTTTTAGCAGGCGCCAGAGGAGATACGCAGTATTTT.

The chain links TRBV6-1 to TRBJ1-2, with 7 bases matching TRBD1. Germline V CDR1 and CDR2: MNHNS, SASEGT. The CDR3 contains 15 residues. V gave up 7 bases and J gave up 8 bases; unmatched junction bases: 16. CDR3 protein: CASTTRDRDLRGYTF. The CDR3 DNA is TGTGCCAGCACCACGAGGGACAGAGACCTTCGGGGCTACACCTTC.

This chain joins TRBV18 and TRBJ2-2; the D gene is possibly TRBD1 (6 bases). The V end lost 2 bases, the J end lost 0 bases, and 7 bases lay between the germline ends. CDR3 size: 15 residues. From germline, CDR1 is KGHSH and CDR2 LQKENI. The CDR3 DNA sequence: TGTGCCAGCTCACCAGGGACAACGAACACCGGGGAGCTGTTTTTT. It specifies CASSPGTTNTGELFF.

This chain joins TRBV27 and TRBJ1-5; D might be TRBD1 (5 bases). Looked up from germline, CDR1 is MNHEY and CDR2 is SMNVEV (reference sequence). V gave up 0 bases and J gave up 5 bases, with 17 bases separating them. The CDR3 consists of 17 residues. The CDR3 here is CASSLSALFRGDQPQHF. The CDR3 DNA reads TGTGCCAGCAGTTTATCGGCTCTCTTCCGGGGCGATCAGCCCCAGCATTTT.

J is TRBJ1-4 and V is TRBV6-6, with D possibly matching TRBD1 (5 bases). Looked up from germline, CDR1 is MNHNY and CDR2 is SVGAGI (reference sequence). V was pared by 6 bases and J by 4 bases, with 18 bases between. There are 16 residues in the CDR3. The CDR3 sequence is CASRHPTQGGNEKLFF. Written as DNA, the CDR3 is TGTGCCAGCAGACACCCCACCCAGGGAGGTAATGAAAAACTGTTTTTT.

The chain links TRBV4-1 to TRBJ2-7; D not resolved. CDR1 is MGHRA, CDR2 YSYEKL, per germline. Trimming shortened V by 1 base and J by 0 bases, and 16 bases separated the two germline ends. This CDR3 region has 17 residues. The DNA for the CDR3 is TGCGCCAGCAGCCAAGGTCCTGCCTCCCGATCCTCCTACGAGCAGTACTTC. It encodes CASSQGPASRSSYEQYF.

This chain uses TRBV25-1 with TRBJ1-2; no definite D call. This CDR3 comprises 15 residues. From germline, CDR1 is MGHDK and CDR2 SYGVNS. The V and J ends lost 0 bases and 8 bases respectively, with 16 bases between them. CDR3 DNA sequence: TGTGCCAGCAGTGAATATCCTACTAACGAGGGCGGCTACACCTTC. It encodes CASSEYPTNEGGYTF.

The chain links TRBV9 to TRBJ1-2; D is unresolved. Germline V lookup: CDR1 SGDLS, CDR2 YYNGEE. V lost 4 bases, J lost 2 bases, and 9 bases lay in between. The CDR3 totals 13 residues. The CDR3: CASSPPGNYGYTF. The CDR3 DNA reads TGTGCCAGCAGCCCCCCTGGGAACTATGGCTACACCTTC.

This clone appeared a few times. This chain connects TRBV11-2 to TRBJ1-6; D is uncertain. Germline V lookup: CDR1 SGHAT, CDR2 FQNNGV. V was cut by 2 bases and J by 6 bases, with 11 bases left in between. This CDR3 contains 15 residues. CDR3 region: CASSLSGGANSPLHF. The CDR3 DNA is TGTGCCAGCAGCTTATCCGGCGGCGCTAATTCACCCCTCCACTTT. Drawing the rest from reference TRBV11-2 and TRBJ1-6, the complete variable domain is EAGVAQSPRYKIIEKRQSVAFWCNPISGHATLYWYQQILGQGPKLLIQFQNNGVVDDSQLPKDRFSAERLKGVDSTLKIQPAKLEDSAVYLCASSLSGGANSPLHFGNGTRLTVT.